These T cell receptor beta chains were read from a single sample in a study of control samples from healthy donors and cancer patients. Assay used: immunoSEQ multiplex PCR; TCRdb lists only in-frame clones, some missing. The sample shows roughly 120,000 clones, about 93% of them seen only once. The sample taken for sequencing was blood. These receptors were taken from a man under 40 in good health. Each CDR3 is given without its conserved first and last residue. For some rows the clone size is stated as once, few or many, or as a class when expanded; others skip it.

size	V	J	CDR3
.	TRBV9	TRBJ2-3	ASSVIQGDTQY
.	TRBV29-1	TRBJ1-1	SVEGVNSFTEAF
.	TRBV12-3/TRBV12-4	TRBJ1-2	ASSLGINYGYT
.	TRBV7-9	TRBJ1-1	ASSLISGGNGEAF
.	TRBV19	TRBJ2-5	ARSGDRGTETQY
.	TRBV11-2	TRBJ2-7	ASSNPPSYEQY
.	TRBV28	TRBJ1-2	ASGIYGYT
.	TRBV5-4	TRBJ2-2	ASSPGSLGSTGELF
once	TRBV28	TRBJ1-5	ASRAGAPGNQPQH
.	TRBV7-2	TRBJ1-2	ASSLLRGQYGYT
.	TRBV5-1	TRBJ1-1	ASSLRGRGEAF
.	TRBV4-2	TRBJ1-4	ASSQGQGEGEKLF
.	TRBV11-3	TRBJ2-1	ASSLLASSYNEQF
.	TRBV5-5	TRBJ1-5	ASSLDIGNQPQH
.	TRBV19	TRBJ1-2	ASSFQMEGYT
.	TRBV4-1	TRBJ2-1	ASSHGGGYNEQF
.	TRBV5-5	TRBJ2-2	ASSPDRGTGELF
.	TRBV5-6	TRBJ1-5	ASSLGVGTQPQH
.	TRBV5-6	TRBJ2-1	ASTPPGGRDPYNEQF
.	TRBV18	TRBJ1-3	ASSPAVSGNTIY
.	TRBV30	TRBJ2-6	AWKGQGSSGANVLT
.	TRBV2	TRBJ2-3	ASRSRSTDTQY
.	TRBV27	TRBJ2-3	ASRFQGRRDTQY
once	TRBV19	TRBJ2-1	ASSIRRGAPLSYNEQF
.	TRBV6-1	TRBJ1-4	ASSDKLQGGQINEKLF
.	TRBV24-1	TRBJ2-3	ATSDPPGDTQY
few	TRBV5-1	TRBJ1-3	ASRRAGASGNTIY
once	TRBV5-1	TRBJ2-6	ASSLELGLSGANVLT
few	TRBV6-4	TRBJ1-6	ASSVHRKSDRGRNSPLH
.	TRBV7-9	TRBJ2-5	ASSPAQSETQY
.	TRBV7-6	TRBJ2-2	ASSLDRVAGELF
.	TRBV6-5	TRBJ1-2	ASSPWDRLNGYT
.	TRBV27	TRBJ1-1	ASSPQTGLAEAF
.	TRBV7-9	TRBJ2-5	ASSSSGGVETQY
.	TRBV7-9	TRBJ1-5	ASTRDNQPQH
.	TRBV4-2	TRBJ1-5	ASSPKMSTGGQPQH
.	TRBV27	TRBJ1-2	ASSPRDSRGYT
.	TRBV5-1	TRBJ1-4	ASTPGATDEKLF
.	TRBV7-9	TRBJ2-3	ASSFVEGITDTQY
.	TRBV19	TRBJ1-1	ASSIRWDIRNEAF
.	TRBV19	TRBJ1-5	ASSIATGQQPQH
.	TRBV21-1	TRBJ1-2	ASSKGGMSSAYIRCLYRYT
.	TRBV5-1	TRBJ1-4	ASRGTANEKLF
.	TRBV6-1	TRBJ1-3	ASSEGRGVSGNTIY
.	TRBV6-5	TRBJ2-2	ASGTVRTGELF
once	TRBV11-2	TRBJ1-1	ASSPDPRNTEAF
.	TRBV9	TRBJ1-6	ASSAGQGRSSPLH
.	TRBV2	TRBJ1-5	ASHPWGRAANQPQH
.	TRBV6-5	TRBJ1-1	ASSIDTYQNTEAF
.	TRBV27	TRBJ2-1	ASSSLEGGHNEQF
.	TRBV7-9	TRBJ2-2	ASSLGPGQGALPTGELF
.	TRBV3-1/TRBV3-2	TRBJ1-2	ASTLGQGDGYT
once	TRBV6-5	TRBJ2-7	ASSSSRQGNYEQY
.	TRBV24-1	TRBJ1-4	ATSDPNEKLF
.	TRBV7-6	TRBJ2-2	ASSLGAGELF